This section outlines one T cell receptor (beta chain) sequence together with its context. V dropped 7 bases and J dropped 5 bases, with 14 bases sitting between them. The CDR3 covers 13 residues. CDR1 ENHRY and CDR2 SYGVKD come from the germline V gene. Via MiXCR, TCRdb re-called the 5' RACE reads, giving one row per CDR3 protein. Counted here are approximately 700,000 distinct CDR3 sequences, around a sixth occurring once; the ten biggest clones make up about 12%. The data originate from a study of identical twins. The same data also contributed to another study, on T cells expressing NK-cell markers.

The gene calls are TRBV10-3 and TRBJ2-5; tentatively, D is TRBD1 or TRBD2 (5 bases each). What was sequenced was PBMCs. This clonotype originated in a woman younger than 35 in good health. The CDR3 DNA follows: TGTGCCATCAATGCCGGGGCCGGGGAGACCCAGTACTTC. Protein product: CAINAGAGETQYF.